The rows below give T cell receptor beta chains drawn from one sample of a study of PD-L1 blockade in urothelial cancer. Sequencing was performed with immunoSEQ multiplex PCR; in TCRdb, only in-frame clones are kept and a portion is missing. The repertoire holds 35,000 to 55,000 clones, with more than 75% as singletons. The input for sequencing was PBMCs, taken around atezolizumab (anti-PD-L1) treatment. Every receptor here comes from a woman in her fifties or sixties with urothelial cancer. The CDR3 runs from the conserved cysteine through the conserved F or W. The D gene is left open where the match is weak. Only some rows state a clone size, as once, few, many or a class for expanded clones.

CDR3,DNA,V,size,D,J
CASSIDGTGTAPLHF,TGTGCCAGTAGTATTGATGGGACAGGAACGGCGCCCCTCCACTTT,TRBV19,-,TRBD1,TRBJ1-6
CASSPKGERTDTQYF,TGTGCCAGCAGCCCCAAGGGGGAGCGCACAGATACGCAGTATTTT,TRBV7-3,-,-,TRBJ2-3
CASSFGPTREQYF,TGTGCCAGCAGCTTTGGGCCGACCCGCGAGCAGTACTTC,TRBV11-2,-,-,TRBJ2-7
CASSPPGKKVAGLYEQYF,TGTGCCAGCTCACCACCGGGTAAAAAAGTCGCAGGGTTGTACGAGCAGTACTTC,TRBV18,-,-,TRBJ2-7
CASRIYTGWNTGELFF,TGTGCCAGCAGAATATATACAGGGTGGAACACCGGGGAGCTGTTTTTT,TRBV28,once,-,TRBJ2-2
CASSHTTQGGETQYF,TGCGCCAGCAGCCATACAACACAGGGCGGGGAGACCCAGTACTTC,TRBV4-3,-,-,TRBJ2-5
CASSEFGTHSYEQYF,TGTGCCAGCAGTGAATTTGGGACACACTCCTACGAGCAGTACTTC,TRBV25-1,few,-,TRBJ2-7
CASSNQGWSEAFF,TGTGCCAGCAGCAACCAGGGGTGGTCTGAAGCTTTCTTT,TRBV7-8,-,-,TRBJ1-1
CASSQVQGDGYTF,TGTGCCAGCAGCCAGGTCCAGGGGGATGGCTACACCTTC,TRBV14,-,TRBD1,TRBJ1-2
CASSETSGVGGELFF,TGCGCCAGCAGCGAGACTAGCGGGGTGGGCGGGGAGCTGTTTTTT,TRBV4-1,-,TRBD2,TRBJ2-2
CASRYSGGVYEQYF,TGTGCCAGCAGGTATAGCGGGGGTGTTTACGAGCAGTACTTC,TRBV5-6,-,TRBD2,TRBJ2-7
CASSPATGWDTQYF,TGCGCCAGCAGCCCGGCAACAGGATGGGATACGCAGTATTTT,TRBV4-1,-,-,TRBJ2-3
CASSRWDSQETQYF,TGTGCCAGCAGCCGTTGGGACAGCCAAGAGACCCAGTACTTC,TRBV14,-,TRBD1,TRBJ2-5
CASSEWGTSGNTNQETQYF,TGTGCCAGCAGTGAATGGGGAACTAGCGGGAACACGAACCAAGAGACCCAGTACTTC,TRBV2,medium-sized,TRBD2,TRBJ2-5
CASSPLQGVGYTF,TGTGCCAGCAGTCCTTTGCAGGGGGTCGGCTACACCTTC,TRBV28,-,TRBD1,TRBJ1-2
CASSLFPSGYEQYF,TGTGCCAGCAGTTTATTCCCTAGCGGATACGAGCAGTACTTC,TRBV28,-,TRBD2,TRBJ2-7
CAISEWGQGKSTGANVLTF,TGTGCCATCAGTGAGTGGGGACAGGGAAAATCGACTGGGGCCAACGTCCTGACTTTC,TRBV10-3,-,TRBD1,TRBJ2-6
CASRGQGASYEQYF,TGTGCCAGCAGGGGACAGGGAGCCTCCTACGAGCAGTACTTC,TRBV28,-,TRBD1,TRBJ2-7
CASSLELPGEQYF,TGTGCCAGCAGCTTGGAACTCCCCGGGGAGCAGTACTTC,TRBV5-4,-,-,TRBJ2-7
CSVWTSGYEQYF,TGCAGCGTCTGGACTAGCGGCTACGAGCAGTACTTC,TRBV29-1,-,TRBD2,TRBJ2-7
CASSSGTRTGPEAFF,TGTGCCAGCAGCTCCGGGACTCGAACGGGACCTGAAGCTTTCTTT,TRBV7-9,-,-,TRBJ1-1
CAISGGQGFYEQYF,TGTGCCATCAGTGGGGGACAGGGGTTCTACGAGCAGTACTTC,TRBV10-3,-,TRBD1,TRBJ2-7
CASSEPYNEQFF,TGTGCCAGCAGTGAACCGTACAATGAGCAGTTCTTC,TRBV2,-,-,TRBJ2-1
CASSLVRGLAGGSGETQYF,TGCGCCAGCAGCCTCGTACGAGGACTAGCGGGAGGGTCGGGAGAGACCCAGTACTTC,TRBV4-1,few,TRBD2,TRBJ2-5
CASSSDRDGWEAFF,TGTGCCAGCAGTTCGGACAGGGATGGTTGGGAAGCTTTCTTT,TRBV7-6,-,TRBD1,TRBJ1-1
CASSLTELNTEAFF,TGCGCCAGCAGCTTGACGGAGCTGAACACTGAAGCTTTCTTT,TRBV5-1,once,-,TRBJ1-1
CASSLWPLNEQFF,TGCGCCAGCAGCTTGTGGCCCCTGAATGAGCAGTTCTTC,TRBV5-1,-,-,TRBJ2-1
CASSSNGLAGVQDEQYF,TGCGCCAGCAGCTCCAATGGGCTAGCGGGAGTTCAAGACGAGCAGTACTTC,TRBV5-1,-,TRBD2,TRBJ2-7
CASSQIIRAGVTTNYGYTF,TGCGCCAGCAGTCAAATTATTAGGGCAGGGGTTACCACTAACTATGGCTACACCTTC,TRBV23-1,-,-,TRBJ1-2
CASSISAGTDTQYF,TGTGCCAGTAGTATCTCAGCGGGCACAGATACGCAGTATTTT,TRBV19,once,-,TRBJ2-3
CASSPTKLQNTEAFF,TGTGCCAGCTCACCAACTAAGCTGCAGAACACTGAAGCTTTCTTT,TRBV18,-,-,TRBJ1-1
CASSFGQGISPQHF,TGTGCCAGCAGCTTTGGACAGGGAATCAGCCCCCAGCATTTT,TRBV5-8,-,TRBD1,TRBJ1-5
CASSQAGQGPSETQYF,TGCGCCAGCAGCCAGGCGGGACAGGGTCCATCAGAGACCCAGTACTTC,TRBV4-3,-,TRBD1,TRBJ2-5
CASITGGTEAFF,TGTGCCAGTATAACAGGGGGCACTGAAGCTTTCTTT,TRBV19,-,TRBD1,TRBJ1-1
CSVLGDLGQPQHF,TGCAGCGTCCTAGGGGATCTCGGTCAGCCCCAGCATTTT,TRBV29-1,few,-,TRBJ1-5
CAISPGLHYNEQFF,TGTGCCATCAGTCCGGGACTACACTACAATGAGCAGTTCTTC,TRBV10-3,-,TRBD2,TRBJ2-1
CASRGGGSYTEAFF,TGTGCCAGCAGGGGAGGCGGAAGCTACACTGAAGCTTTCTTT,TRBV6-6,-,-,TRBJ1-1
CASSLTGPQHF,TGTGCCAGCAGTCTGACAGGGCCCCAGCATTTT,TRBV2,-,-,TRBJ1-5
CASSPLPVYEQYF,TGTGCCAGCTCACCACTTCCAGTTTACGAGCAGTACTTC,TRBV18,-,-,TRBJ2-7
CASSEIPTGNRNQPQHF,TGTGCCAGCAGTGAAATCCCGACAGGGAATAGGAATCAGCCCCAGCATTTT,TRBV6-1,-,TRBD1,TRBJ1-5
CASSLTGIDTGELFF,TGCGCCAGCAGCTTGACGGGAATCGACACCGGGGAGCTGTTTTTT,TRBV5-1,few,-,TRBJ2-2
CASSLLAGGPGGSGANVLTF,TGTGCCAGCAGTTTACTAGCGGGAGGGCCCGGGGGCTCTGGGGCCAACGTCCTGACTTTC,TRBV28,-,TRBD2,TRBJ2-6
CASSLGGQGGGTEAFF,TGCGCCAGCAGCTTGGGAGGACAGGGCGGTGGGACTGAAGCTTTCTTT,TRBV5-1,-,TRBD1,TRBJ1-1
CASSSLSGTGNQPQHF,TGTGCCAGCAGCTCCCTTAGTGGGACAGGGAATCAGCCCCAGCATTTT,TRBV7-8,-,TRBD1,TRBJ1-5
CASSLLPNRYSNQPQHF,TGCGCCAGCAGCCTACTCCCTAACCGTTATAGCAATCAGCCCCAGCATTTT,TRBV4-1,few,-,TRBJ1-5
CASSEIWTGVYEQYF,TGTGCCAGCAGTGAAATCTGGACAGGGGTCTACGAGCAGTACTTC,TRBV6-1,-,TRBD1,TRBJ2-7
CASNLLRGGEQYF,TGTGCCAGCAACTTACTCAGGGGAGGGGAGCAGTACTTC,TRBV13,-,-,TRBJ2-7
CASSPTSGGYNEQFF,TGTGCCAGCAGCCCGACTAGCGGGGGTTACAATGAGCAGTTCTTC,TRBV5-4,-,TRBD2,TRBJ2-1
CATSSKGTAHSFYEQYF,TGTGCCACCAGCAGCAAGGGGACAGCGCACAGTTTTTACGAGCAGTACTTC,TRBV15,-,TRBD1,TRBJ2-7
CASSGTGNQPQHF,TGTGCCAGCAGCGGGACAGGGAATCAGCCCCAGCATTTT,TRBV9,-,TRBD1,TRBJ1-5
CASSLLGGGSPLHF,TGTGCCAGCAGCTTGTTGGGGGGGGGTTCACCCCTCCACTTT,TRBV7-2,-,-,TRBJ1-6
CASSSPPGTGITGELFF,TGTGCCAGCAGTTCCCCCCCCGGGACAGGGATTACCGGGGAGCTGTTTTTT,TRBV11-2,-,TRBD1,TRBJ2-2